These 5 T cell receptor beta chains share one sample of origin, sequenced in a study of T cell responses to AZD1222 COVID-19 vaccine (dated by TCRdb to 2020 to 2023). The method was the immunoSEQ multiplex PCR assay. TCRdb provides this immuneACCESS table in a form limited to in-frame rearrangements. Some clones are lacking; in checked studies, under half of them reflect an unresolved V gene, and why the rest are absent is not known. The sample table records about 110,000 clones; 90% of these occur just once. In total, the top ten clones hold less than 6% of the sample. The time point label for this specimen denotes: baseline before first vaccination. Sequenced material: peripheral blood, taken on day 0 of AZD1222 vaccination. The receptors shown here come from an adult in good health.

The genes are TRBV5-1 and TRBJ2-1; no reliable D call. V was cut by 0 bases and J by 4 bases, with 8 bases left in between. The V gene's germline CDR1 is SGHRS and CDR2 YFSETQ. There are 14 residues in the CDR3. The DNA of the CDR3 is TGCGCCAGCAGCTTGGGGGGTTATTACAATGAGCAGTTCTTC. Protein product: CASSLGGYYNEQFF. Looking up the rest from reference TRBV5-1 and TRBJ2-1 gives the full variable domain: KAGVTQTPRYLIKTRGQQVTLSCSPISGHRSVSWYQQTPGQGLQFLFEYFSETQRNKGNFPGRFSGRQFSNSRSEMNVSTLELGDSALYLCASSLGGYYNEQFFGPGTRLTVL.

The chain carries TRBV6-5 and TRBJ2-6; D assignment may be TRBD1 or TRBD2 (5 bases each). Germline lookup yields CDR1 MNHEY and CDR2 SVGAGI. Trimming took 0 bases from V and 4 from J, leaving 10 bases between them. CDR3 length: 16 amino acids. The CDR3 DNA follows: TGTGCCAGCAGTTACTCCGGGGCCACAGGGGCCAACGTCCTGACTTTC. Amino acids: CASSYSGATGANVLTF.

This chain uses TRBV12-5 with TRBJ1-3; D is unresolved. There are 13 residues in the CDR3. The germline V gene has CDR1 LGHNT and CDR2 FRNRAP. The V gene lost 2 bases and the J gene lost 8 bases, with 10 bases spanning the gap. CDR3 amino acids: CASGLSGTDTIYF. The CDR3 DNA is TGTGCTAGTGGTTTGAGCGGCACGGACACCATATATTTT.

The rearrangement links TRBV2 to TRBJ1-5, with D perhaps matching TRBD1 (5 bases). The CDR3 has 18 residues. V was shortened by 0 bases and J by 4 bases, with 19 bases between the two germline ends. Germline values: CDR1 SNHLY, CDR2 FYNNEI. The CDR3 is CASSEALWGTGGNQPQHF. In DNA form, the CDR3 reads TGTGCCAGCAGTGAAGCGCTTTGGGGCACCGGCGGGAATCAGCCCCAGCATTTT.

The rearrangement uses TRBV15 and TRBJ1-2; D is possibly TRBD1 (6 bases). The CDR3 runs 15 residues. V was clipped by 1 base and J by 6 bases, with 15 bases between them. From germline, CDR1 is LNHNV and CDR2 YYDKDF (reference sequence). The CDR3 region has the DNA TGTGCCACCAGCAGAGGGTCCAACGGGGGCGATGGCTACACCTTC. This sequence encodes CATSRGSNGGDGYTF. The full variable domain, its missing parts supplied by reference TRBV15 and TRBJ1-2, is DAMVIQNPRYQVTQFGKPVTLSCSQTLNHNVMYWYQQKSSQAPKLLFHYYDKDFNNEADTPDNFQSRRPNTSFCFLDIRSPGLGDTAMYLCATSRGSNGGDGYTFGSGTRLTVV.